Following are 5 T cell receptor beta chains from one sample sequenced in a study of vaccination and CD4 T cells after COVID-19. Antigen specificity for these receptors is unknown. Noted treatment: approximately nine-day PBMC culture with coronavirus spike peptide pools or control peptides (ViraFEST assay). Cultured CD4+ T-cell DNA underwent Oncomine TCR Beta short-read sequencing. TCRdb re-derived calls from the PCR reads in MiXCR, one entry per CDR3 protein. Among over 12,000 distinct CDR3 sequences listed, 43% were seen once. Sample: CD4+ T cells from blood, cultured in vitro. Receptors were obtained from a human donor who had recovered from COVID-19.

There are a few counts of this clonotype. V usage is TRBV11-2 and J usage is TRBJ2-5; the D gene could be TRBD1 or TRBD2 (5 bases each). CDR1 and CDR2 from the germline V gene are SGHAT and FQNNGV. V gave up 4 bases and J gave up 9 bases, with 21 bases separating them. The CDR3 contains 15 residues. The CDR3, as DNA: TGTGCCAGCAGCTCCCCGAGGATCTACTTGGGGGCCCAGTACTTC. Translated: CASSSPRIYLGAQYF.

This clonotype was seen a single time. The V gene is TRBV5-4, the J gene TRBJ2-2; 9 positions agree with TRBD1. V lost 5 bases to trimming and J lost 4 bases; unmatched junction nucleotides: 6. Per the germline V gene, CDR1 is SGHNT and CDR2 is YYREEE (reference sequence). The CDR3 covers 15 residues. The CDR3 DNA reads TGTGCCAGCAGAACAGGGGGCGCGTCCACCGGGGAGCTGTTTTTT. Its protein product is CASRTGGASTGELFF.

The DNA of the CDR3 is TGTGCCACCGAAGACGCGAATAACTATGGCTACACCTTC. Residues: CATEDANNYGYTF. The gene calls are TRBV24-1 and TRBJ1-2; D gene unclear. Deletions cut 9 bases from V and 1 base from J, with 11 bases between. Germline V gene data show CDR1 as KGHDR and CDR2 as SFDVKD. The CDR3 totals 13 residues.

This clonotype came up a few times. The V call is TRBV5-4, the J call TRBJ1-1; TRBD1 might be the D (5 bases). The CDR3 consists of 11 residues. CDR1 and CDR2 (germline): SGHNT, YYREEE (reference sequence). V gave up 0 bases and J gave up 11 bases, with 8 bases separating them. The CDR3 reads CASSLGGTAFF. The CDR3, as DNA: TGTGCCAGCAGCTTGGGGGGGACGGCTTTCTTT.

The CDR3 protein is CASSLVRRTDTQYF. The CDR3 DNA reads as TGTGCCAGCAGCTTAGTTCGTCGCACAGATACGCAGTATTTT. This chain connects TRBV7-8 to TRBJ2-3; D not certain. Trimming cost V 1 base and J 1 base, with 6 bases left between them. CDR1 and CDR2 (germline): SGHVS, FQNEAQ. This CDR3 has 14 residues.